These 17 T cell receptor beta chains came from one sample sequenced in a study of blood T cell repertoires in COVID-19. Here immunoSEQ multiplex PCR was the method, and the copy in TCRdb shows in-frame clones only, minus some. In the table there are 200,000 to 300,000 clones, approximately 85% of which are singletons. Sequencing was performed on peripheral blood. All receptors derive from a woman aged 60-75 years with active or convalescent COVID-19.

This clone was counted a few times. The V call is TRBV6-1, the J call TRBJ1-1; D is unclear. The V gene lost 1 base and the J gene lost 11 bases, with 17 bases spanning the gap. The CDR3 has 14 residues. The germline V gene has CDR1 MNHNS and CDR2 SASEGT. The CDR3 region is CASSEGQPRRRAFF. CDR3 coding DNA: TGTGCCAGCAGTGAAGGGCAGCCTCGCAGGAGGGCTTTCTTT.

V usage is TRBV5-1 and J usage is TRBJ2-1, with 10 bases lining up with TRBD2. Germline CDR1 reads SGHRS; CDR2 reads YFSETQ. J gave up 9 bases and V 7 bases, and 16 bases lay outside the gene matches. CDR3 length: 16 amino acids. The CDR3 DNA reads TGCGCCAGCCGCGGGATTAGCGGGGGGACGACCAGTGAGCAGTTCTTC. This encodes CASRGISGGTTSEQFF.

The V call is TRBV18, the J call TRBJ1-1; possible D gene TRBD1, 5 bases. The CDR3 consists of 13 residues. Germline V gives CDR1 KGHSH, CDR2 LQKENI. V lost 4 bases to trimming and J lost 0 bases, with 6 bases between them. CDR3 in amino acids: CASSQGMNTEAFF. For the CDR3, the DNA is TGTGCCAGCTCACAGGGGATGAACACTGAAGCTTTCTTT.

CDR3 DNA: TGTGCCAGCAGCTTAATTCTGTCGCCGGGAGGCTACACCTTC. It specifies CASSLILSPGGYTF. The chain couples TRBV7-9 to TRBJ1-2, with D uncertain. The CDR3 has 14 residues. With 2 bases removed from V and 8 bases from J, the gap between germline ends came to 15 bases. Germline lookup yields CDR1 SEHNR and CDR2 FQNEAQ (reference sequence).

The rearrangement joins TRBV7-9 to TRBJ1-4, with D possibly matching TRBD1 (6 bases). The CDR3 covers 15 residues. CDR1 is SEHNR and CDR2 is FQNEAQ in the germline V gene (reference sequence). Trimming removed 1 base at V and 7 bases at J, with 13 bases between. CDR3 sequence: CASSLVETGREKLFF. In DNA form, the CDR3 reads TGTGCCAGCAGCTTAGTAGAGACAGGACGTGAAAAACTGTTTTTT.

This chain connects TRBV18 to TRBJ2-5; TRBD1 agrees at 8 bases. With V trimmed by 4 bases and J by 5 bases, 3 bases remained unmatched. CDR3 length: 13 amino acids. Germline V gene data show CDR1 as KGHSH and CDR2 as LQKENI. CDR3 coding DNA: TGTGCCAGCTCACAGCAGGGGGCGGAGACCCAGTACTTC. This translates into CASSQQGAETQYF. Using reference TRBV18 and TRBJ2-5 for the parts outside the CDR3, the full variable domain is NAGVMQNPRHLVRRRGQEARLRCSPMKGHSHVYWYRQLPEEGLKFMVYLQKENIIDESGMPKERFSAEFPKEGPSILRIQQVVRGDSAAYFCASSQQGAETQYFGPGTRLLVL.

V is TRBV7-3 and J is TRBJ2-1; weak D call: TRBD2 (6 bases). Trimming pared 5 bases from V and 5 bases from J, leaving 13 bases between. Looked up from germline, CDR1 is SGHTA and CDR2 is FQGTGA. This CDR3 is built from 14 residues. The CDR3 region has the DNA TGTGCCAGCAGCCCGGGGACTGCCAACAATGAGCAGTTCTTC. This codes for CASSPGTANNEQFF.

This clone was seen a single time. The CDR3 DNA is TGTGCCAGTAGTATAATAGTCGGCCCTAGCTCCTACAATGAGCAGTTCTTC. It yields the protein CASSIIVGPSSYNEQFF. The chain employs TRBV19 and TRBJ2-1; D is unclear. The CDR3 spans 17 residues. Germline CDR1 reads LNHDA; CDR2 reads SQIVND (reference sequence). The V end was cut by 2 bases, the J end by 0 bases, with 14 bases between.

The chain combines TRBV7-2 with TRBJ2-3; 8 bases are a match to TRBD2. The V gene end was trimmed by 2 bases and the J gene end by 2 bases; junction bases not matched to a gene: 3. CDR3 length: 15 amino acids. The V gene's germline CDR1 is SGHTA and CDR2 FQGNSA. The CDR3 loop is CASSLQAGDTDTQYF. For the CDR3, the DNA is TGTGCCAGCAGCTTACAAGCGGGGGACACAGATACGCAGTATTTT.

The J gene is TRBJ2-6, the V gene TRBV30; D unclear. The CDR3 sequence is 17 residues long. Between the trimmed V and J ends, which lost 7 bases and 1 base, there was a span of 20 bases. Germline V gene data show CDR1 as GTSNPN and CDR2 as SVGIG (reference sequence). The DNA for the CDR3 is TGTGCCTCCAGTCCCCGCCTACAGAGATCTGGGGCCAACGTCCTGACTTTC. Encoded protein: CASSPRLQRSGANVLTF.

The J gene is TRBJ2-4, the V gene TRBV19; 7 bases match TRBD2. This CDR3 is 14 amino acids long. Trimming removed 1 base from V and 8 bases from J; junction bases left unmatched: 5. CDR1 and CDR2 from the germline V gene are LNHDA and SQIVND (reference sequence). The CDR3 sequence is CASSIGQAGDIQYF. CDR3 coding DNA: TGTGCCAGTAGTATAGGCCAGGCGGGGGACATTCAGTACTTC.

This rearrangement joins TRBV5-6 to TRBJ1-4, with D possibly TRBD1 on 6 matching bases. V was pared by 4 bases and J by 7 bases, with 11 bases between. The CDR3 runs to 13 residues. From germline, CDR1 is SGHDT and CDR2 YYEEEE. This CDR3 is CASSRKGGEKLFF. The CDR3 DNA follows: TGTGCCAGCAGCCGGAAAGGGGGTGAAAAACTGTTTTTT.

In DNA, the CDR3 is TGTGCCAGCAGCGAGACCCCTAGCGGGGGGGCCGACAATGAGCAGTTCTTC. Translated, it gives CASSETPSGGADNEQFF. The chain links TRBV9 to TRBJ2-1, with 12 positions matching TRBD2. Germline assignment: CDR1 SGDLS and CDR2 YYNGEE. The CDR3 extends over 17 amino acids. The V gene end was trimmed by 3 bases and the J gene end by 5 bases; junction bases not matched to a gene: 9. The whole variable domain, remainder taken from reference TRBV9 and TRBJ2-1, is DSGVTQTPKHLITATGQRVTLRCSPRSGDLSVYWYQQSLDQGLQFLIQYYNGEERAKGNILERFSAQQFPDLHSELNLSSLELGDSALYFCASSETPSGGADNEQFFGPGTRLTVL.

In this sample, this clone turned up once. The genes are TRBV30 and TRBJ1-1; no reliable D call. Trimming removed 4 bases at V and 4 bases at J, with 10 bases between. The CDR3 is 12 amino acids. Germline assignment: CDR1 GTSNPN and CDR2 SVGIG (reference sequence). CDR3 coding DNA: TGTGCCTGGACCAACCTAGGCACTGAAGCTTTCTTT. Protein product: CAWTNLGTEAFF.

The genes are TRBV12-1 and TRBJ2-3; no DNA check was done on the table's D call, TRBD2. TRBV12-1 is annotated as a pseudogene. The CDR3 totals 18 residues. CDR3: CASSWGLAGGPSTDTQYF. The CDR3 nucleotides read TGTGCCAGCAGCTGGGGACTAGCGGGGGGGCCTAGCACAGATACGCAGTATTTT.

The rearrangement joins TRBV11-2 to TRBJ2-1; 8 bases fit TRBD2. J gave up 14 bases and V 5 bases, and 8 bases lay outside the gene matches. There are 12 residues in the CDR3. Germline-derived CDR1 and CDR2 are SGHAT and FQNNGV. CDR3 protein: CASSPTGTREFF. The CDR3 nucleotides read TGTGCCAGCAGCCCCACCGGGACTAGGGAGTTCTTC.

V gene TRBV5-1 combines with J gene TRBJ1-1; the match to TRBD1 covers 9 bases. The CDR3 sequence is 14 residues long. V shed 0 bases, J shed 8 bases, and the junction held 5 bases outside the gene matches. Per the germline V gene, CDR1 is SGHRS and CDR2 is YFSETQ. CDR3 coding DNA: TGCGCCAGCAGCTTGGCGGACAGGGGCAGGGAAGCTTTCTTT. Translating gives CASSLADRGREAFF.